This TCR beta chain was documented in a study of blood T cell repertoires in COVID-19. TCRdb's copy holds only in-frame clones and misses some; the assay was immunoSEQ multiplex PCR. This table holds 150,000 or so clones, about 80% found once. Germline-derived CDR1 and CDR2 are SGHAT and FQNNGV. Trimming cost V 5 bases and J 2 bases, with 17 bases left between them. This CDR3 spans 16 amino acids. The sequence was obtained from a woman aged 45-65 years who had recovered from COVID-19. Material: PBMCs or T cells enriched from blood (not recorded which). The rearrangement joins TRBV11-2 to TRBJ2-3; D may be TRBD1 (5 bases). The CDR3 DNA reads as TGTGCCAGCAGCGCCCGCCTCGGACATTACACAGATACGCAGTATTTT. This translates into CASSARLGHYTDTQYF.